This T cell receptor (beta chain) was observed in a study of Ad26.COV2.S vaccination and SARS-CoV-2 variants. This CDR3 comprises 16 residues. Losses at the gene ends were 3 bases for V and 5 bases for J; bases not matched to a gene: 12. Germline CDR1 is LGHNA and CDR2 is YSLEER. As for treatment: some 19 received Ad26.COV2.S at low or high dose, single or two shots; 5 received placebo; per-sample allocation not given. Sampling happened 63 days after the first vaccine or placebo injection. TCRdb keeps only in-frame clones here, not all; method: immunoSEQ multiplex PCR. The table includes about 350,000 clones, approximately 90% detected once.

This specimen consisted of peripheral blood, obtained in a trial of Ad26.COV2.S vaccine versus placebo. The chain carries TRBV4-3 and TRBJ1-1; 7 bases agree with TRBD1. The clonotype comes from a person aged 18-65 years who received the Ad26.COV2.S COVID-19 vaccine or a placebo. The DNA of the CDR3 is TGCGCCAGCAGCCAGGACCGGGACAGCAGTCATACTGAAGCTTTCTTT. Its protein is CASSQDRDSSHTEAFF.